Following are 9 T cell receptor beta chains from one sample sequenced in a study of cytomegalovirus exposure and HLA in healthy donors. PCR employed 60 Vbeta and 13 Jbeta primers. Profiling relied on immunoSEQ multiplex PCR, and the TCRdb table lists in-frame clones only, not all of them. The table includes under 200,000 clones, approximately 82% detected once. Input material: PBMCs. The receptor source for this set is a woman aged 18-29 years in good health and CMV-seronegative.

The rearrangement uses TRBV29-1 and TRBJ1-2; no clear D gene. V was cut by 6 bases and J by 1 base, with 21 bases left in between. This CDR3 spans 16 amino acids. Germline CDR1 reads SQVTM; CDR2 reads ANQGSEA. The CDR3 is CSVDGLIKGGNYGYTF. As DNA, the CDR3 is TGCAGCGTAGACGGACTTATAAAGGGTGGTAACTATGGCTACACCTTC.

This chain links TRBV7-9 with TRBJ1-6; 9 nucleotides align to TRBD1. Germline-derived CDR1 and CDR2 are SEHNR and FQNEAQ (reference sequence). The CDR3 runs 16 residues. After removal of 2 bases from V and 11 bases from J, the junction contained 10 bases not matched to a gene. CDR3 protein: CASSLFTGGLMAPLHF. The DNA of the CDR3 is TGTGCCAGCAGCTTATTTACAGGGGGCTTAATGGCACCCCTCCACTTT. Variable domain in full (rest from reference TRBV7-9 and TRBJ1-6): DTGVSQNPRHKITKRGQNVTFRCDPISEHNRLYWYRQTLGQGPEFLTYFQNEAQLEKSRLLSDRFSAERPKGSFSTLEIQRTEQGDSAMYLCASSLFTGGLMAPLHFGNGTRLTVT.

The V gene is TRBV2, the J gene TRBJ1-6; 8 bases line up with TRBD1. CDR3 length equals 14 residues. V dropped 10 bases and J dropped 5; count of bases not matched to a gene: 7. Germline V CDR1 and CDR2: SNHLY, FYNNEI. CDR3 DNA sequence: TGTGCCACCGCCGGGACAGGCGATAATTCACCCCTCCACTTT. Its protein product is CATAGTGDNSPLHF.

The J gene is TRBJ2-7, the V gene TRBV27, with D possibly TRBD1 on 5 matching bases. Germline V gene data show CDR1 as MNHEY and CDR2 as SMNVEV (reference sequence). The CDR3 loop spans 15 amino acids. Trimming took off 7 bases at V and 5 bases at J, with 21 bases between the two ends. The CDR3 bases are TGTGCCAGCACCGCCGACAGAGCCTCATTTCACGAGCAGTACTTC. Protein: CASTADRASFHEQYF.

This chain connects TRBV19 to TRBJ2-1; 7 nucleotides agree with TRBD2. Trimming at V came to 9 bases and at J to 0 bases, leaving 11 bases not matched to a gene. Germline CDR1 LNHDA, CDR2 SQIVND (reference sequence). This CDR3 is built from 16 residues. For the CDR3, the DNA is TGTGCCAGCAGCCTAGCGGCAAGTCGCTCCTACAATGAGCAGTTCTTC. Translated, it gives CASSLAASRSYNEQFF.

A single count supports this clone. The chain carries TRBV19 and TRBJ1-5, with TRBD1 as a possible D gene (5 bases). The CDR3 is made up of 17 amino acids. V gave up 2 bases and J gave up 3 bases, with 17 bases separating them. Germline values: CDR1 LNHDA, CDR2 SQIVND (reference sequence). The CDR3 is CASSIHRRGQNNQPQHF. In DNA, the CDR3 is TGTGCCAGTAGTATACACAGGCGGGGCCAGAACAATCAGCCCCAGCATTTT. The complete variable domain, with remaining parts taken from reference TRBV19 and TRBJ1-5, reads DGGITQSPKYLFRKEGQNVTLSCEQNLNHDAMYWYRQDPGQGLRLIYYSQIVNDFQKGDIAEGYSVSREKKESFPLTVTSAQKNPTAFYLCASSIHRRGQNNQPQHFGDGTRLSIL.

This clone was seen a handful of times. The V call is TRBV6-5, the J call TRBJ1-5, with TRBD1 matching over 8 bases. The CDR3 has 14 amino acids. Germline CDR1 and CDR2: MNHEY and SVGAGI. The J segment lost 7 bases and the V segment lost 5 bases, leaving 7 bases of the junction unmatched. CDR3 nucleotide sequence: TGTGCCAGCAGTCGAGGACAGGGTGGACAGCCCCAGCATTTT. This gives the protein CASSRGQGGQPQHF.

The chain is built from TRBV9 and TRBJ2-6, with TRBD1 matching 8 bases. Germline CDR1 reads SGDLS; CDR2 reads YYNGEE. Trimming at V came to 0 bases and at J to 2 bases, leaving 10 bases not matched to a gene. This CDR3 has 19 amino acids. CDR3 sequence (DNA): TGTGCCAGCAGCGTAGTCAGGGGGCTATTGAGTACTGGGGCCAACGTCCTGACTTTC. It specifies CASSVVRGLLSTGANVLTF.

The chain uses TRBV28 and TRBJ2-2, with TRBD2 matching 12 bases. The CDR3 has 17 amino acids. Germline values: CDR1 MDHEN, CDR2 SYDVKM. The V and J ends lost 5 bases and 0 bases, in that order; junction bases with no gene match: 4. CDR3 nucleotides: TGTGCCAGCAGTGCGGCTAGCGGGAGGGCGAACACCGGGGAGCTGTTTTTT. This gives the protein CASSAASGRANTGELFF.